The rows below give T cell receptor beta chains drawn from one sample of a study of shared clonotypes between healthy human individuals. Assay: immunoSEQ multiplex PCR; the TCRdb copy retains only in-frame clones and omits some. The sample contains about 2.4 million clones, 80% to 95% of which appear only once. Sequenced sample: naive CD4+ T cells from PBMCs. The receptors originated from a man aged 18-30 years in good health. Some clones in this sample may be carry-over from other donors' samples. Each CDR3 is given with its conserved first and last residue. D genes are given only for firm matches. Clone size appears in some rows only: once, few, many, or a class for an expanded clone.

J,size,D,length,V,DNA,CDR3
TRBJ1-1,-,-,13,TRBV5-1,TGCGCCAGCAGTCGGGGGCGGGACACTGAAGCTTTCTTT,CASSRGRDTEAFF
TRBJ2-6,-,-,13,TRBV19,TGTGCCAGTGGCACGCGGGGGGCCAACGTCCTGACTTTC,CASGTRGANVLTF
TRBJ2-7,-,-,16,TRBV11-2,TGTGCCAGCAGCTTAGATTCGGGGGAGTTCTCCTACGAGCAGTACTTC,CASSLDSGEFSYEQYF
TRBJ2-1,once,TRBD2,17,TRBV25-1,TGTGCCAGCAGTGAATATAGGATGGGACTAGCGGGGAACGAGCAGTTCTTC,CASSEYRMGLAGNEQFF
TRBJ2-1,-,TRBD2,15,TRBV7-3,TGTGCCAGCAGCTTCGGACTAGGACCCTACAATGAGCAGTTCTTC,CASSFGLGPYNEQFF
TRBJ2-3,-,TRBD2,16,TRBV5-1,TGCGCCAGCAGCTCACCGGGACTAGGGGTGACAGATACGCAGTATTTT,CASSSPGLGVTDTQYF
TRBJ2-3,-,-,15,TRBV19,TGTGCCAGTAGTATGCGCCCGGAGAGCACAGATACGCAGTATTTT,CASSMRPESTDTQYF
TRBJ2-2,-,TRBD2,16,TRBV5-6,TGTGCCAGCAGCTTGTACGGCGGGAGGAACACCGGGGAGCTGTTTTTT,CASSLYGGRNTGELFF
TRBJ2-3,-,TRBD1,17,TRBV11-2,TGTGCCAGCAGCTTAGGGGTGGGACAGGGGCACACAGATACGCAGTATTTT,CASSLGVGQGHTDTQYF
TRBJ1-2,-,-,15,TRBV11-2,TGTGCCAGCAGCTTGGGGGGGACCGCTTTCTATGGCTACACCTTC,CASSLGGTAFYGYTF
TRBJ1-1,-,-,12,TRBV18,TGTGCCAGCTCACCGCTGAGGGCGGAGGCTTTCTTT,CASSPLRAEAFF
TRBJ2-1,-,-,15,TRBV4-3,TGCGCCAGCCCGGCGCGGCCTTTGTCCTACAATGAGCAGTTCTTC,CASPARPLSYNEQFF
TRBJ2-7,-,TRBD2,19,TRBV5-5,TGTGCCAGCAGCTTGATAGTAACGGGACTAGCGGGGTTCTCCTACGAGCAGTACTTC,CASSLIVTGLAGFSYEQYF
TRBJ2-3,-,-,15,TRBV19,TGTGCCAGTATGACGGGCCGAGCTAGCACAGATACGCAGTATTTT,CASMTGRASTDTQYF
TRBJ2-3,-,-,12,TRBV28,TGTGCCAGCAGCCTTCAGGGCGGAACGCAGTATTTT,CASSLQGGTQYF
TRBJ2-3,once,-,14,TRBV2,TGTGCCAGCAGTGACTGGGTTCAACGAGATACGCAGTATTTT,CASSDWVQRDTQYF
TRBJ2-7,-,TRBD2,18,TRBV7-2,TGTGCCAGCAGCTTAGTTGCCGGGACTAGCGGGGGAGCCTACGAGCAGTACTTC,CASSLVAGTSGGAYEQYF
TRBJ2-1,-,TRBD2,16,TRBV27,TGTGCCAGCAGTTTTAGCGGGAGGGTTTCCTACAATGAGCAGTTCTTC,CASSFSGRVSYNEQFF